These 17 T cell receptor beta chains were all obtained from the same sample, sequenced in a study of T cell clonotyping in hematopoietic cell transplantation. The time point is: recipient sample about 28 days before transplant, after cytoreduction. Data came from immunoSEQ multiplex PCR; TCRdb stores just in-frame clones and leaves some out. Here the sample spans about 45,000 clones, roughly 80% being singletons. This material consisted of peripheral blood mononuclear cells, taken before stem cell transplant. The receptors stem from a man between 60 and 75 years old with myelodysplastic syndrome. Some clones in this sample may be carry-over from other donors' samples.

The chain couples TRBV2 to TRBJ2-1; 9 positions agree with TRBD2. The CDR3 is made up of 15 amino acids. In germline, CDR1 is SNHLY, CDR2 FYNNEI. J lost 2 bases, V lost 3 bases, and 2 bases had no gene match. CDR3 coding DNA: TGTGCCAGCAGTGAGACTAGCGGCACCTACAATGAGCAGTTCTTC. Translated, it gives CASSETSGTYNEQFF.

The chain combines TRBV5-1 with TRBJ1-4; perhaps TRBD1 as D (5 bases). Germline V gene data show CDR1 as SGHRS and CDR2 as YFSETQ. Trimming removed 0 bases at V and 12 bases at J, with 15 bases between. The CDR3 contains 14 residues. CDR3 region: CASSLVPESGELFF. The CDR3 DNA follows: TGCGCCAGCAGCTTGGTCCCCGAATCGGGGGAACTGTTTTTT. Supplemented by reference TRBV5-1 and TRBJ1-4, the full variable domain reads KAGVTQTPRYLIKTRGQQVTLSCSPISGHRSVSWYQQTPGQGLQFLFEYFSETQRNKGNFPGRFSGRQFSNSRSEMNVSTLELGDSALYLCASSLVPESGELFFGSGTQLSVL.

CDR3 coding DNA: TGTGCCAGTAGTCCGGACAGCAATCAGCCCCAGCATTTT. Its translation: CASSPDSNQPQHF. The chain employs TRBV19 and TRBJ1-5; D not certain. Germline lookup yields CDR1 LNHDA and CDR2 SQIVND (reference sequence). Trimming stripped 5 bases from V and 1 base from J, with 6 bases between. CDR3 length: 13 residues.

The V gene is TRBV5-8, the J gene TRBJ2-7; tentatively, D is TRBD2 (6 bases). V was clipped by 1 base and J by 5 bases, with 13 bases between them. Germline lookup yields CDR1 SGHTS and CDR2 YDEGEE. The CDR3 is made up of 14 amino acids. CDR3 bases: TGTGCCAGCAGCTTGACCAGCGGGTTCCACGAGCAGTACTTC. Translated, it gives CASSLTSGFHEQYF.

The sample holds one count of this clone. The chain is built from TRBV5-6 and TRBJ1-5; 8 positions agree with TRBD1. Germline loops: CDR1 SGHDT, CDR2 YYEEEE. J lost 6 bases, V lost 3 bases, and 8 bases had no gene match. The CDR3 sequence is 15 residues long. CDR3 sequence: CASSWGWQGAQPQHF. The CDR3 bases are TGTGCCAGCAGCTGGGGTTGGCAGGGGGCTCAGCCCCAGCATTTT.

V is TRBV28 and J is TRBJ1-5; D is uncertain. CDR3 size: 14 residues. V dropped 2 bases and J dropped 9 bases, with 14 bases sitting between them. Per germline, CDR1 MDHEN and CDR2 SYDVKM. For the CDR3, the DNA is TGTGCCAGCAGTTTAGGGCAGTCATTTCGGCCCCAGCATTTT. Its protein product is CASSLGQSFRPQHF.

This clone is a singleton in its sample. The chain is built from TRBV5-1 and TRBJ2-3; 8 bases are a match to TRBD2. The CDR3 length is 14 residues. The germline V gene has CDR1 SGHRS and CDR2 YFSETQ. Germline trimming cut 0 bases from V and 6 bases from J; bases unmatched to any gene: 3. CDR3 DNA: TGCGCCAGCAGCTTGGGACTAGCGATGGATACGCAGTATTTT. Protein product: CASSLGLAMDTQYF.

J is TRBJ2-5 and V is TRBV6-1, with D possibly matching TRBD1 (6 bases). CDR1 and CDR2 (germline): MNHNS, SASEGT. The V gene lost 8 bases and the J gene lost 1 base, with 14 bases spanning the gap. This CDR3 is built from 14 residues. The CDR3 sequence: CASSPSGAQETQYF. DNA for the CDR3: TGTGCCAGCTCCCCGTCAGGGGCCCAAGAGACCCAGTACTTC.

The J gene is TRBJ2-7, the V gene TRBV5-6, with D possibly being TRBD2 (5 bases). The CDR3 totals 14 residues. Germline V lookup: CDR1 SGHDT, CDR2 YYEEEE. With 0 bases removed from V and 6 bases from J, the gap between germline ends came to 13 bases. The CDR3 spells CASSLARGSREQYF. The CDR3 DNA follows: TGTGCCAGCAGCTTGGCCCGGGGATCACGCGAGCAGTACTTC.

The chain employs TRBV30 and TRBJ1-1, with no clear D. The V and J ends lost 1 base and 0 bases respectively, with 12 bases between them. Germline V gene sequence: CDR1 GTSNPN, CDR2 SVGIG (reference sequence). The CDR3 runs to 15 residues. CDR3 protein: CAWSALVLVNTEAFF. The DNA of the CDR3 is TGTGCCTGGAGTGCCCTAGTCCTGGTGAACACTGAAGCTTTCTTT.

The table lists this clone with a count of one. The gene calls are TRBV28 and TRBJ1-5, with D tentatively TRBD1 (5 bases). Trimming cost V 3 bases and J 5 bases, with 11 bases left between them. Germline lookup yields CDR1 MDHEN and CDR2 SYDVKM. The CDR3 runs to 14 residues. The CDR3 DNA reads TGTGCCAGCAGTTTCGGGCAGGGCCATCAGCCCCAGCATTTT. Its protein is CASSFGQGHQPQHF.

The chain uses TRBV9 and TRBJ2-1; 9 bases map to TRBD2. The length of the CDR3 is 14 residues. The germline gives CDR1 SGDLS, CDR2 YYNGEE. The ends lost 2 bases at V and 5 bases at J; junction bases unmatched: 2. The CDR3 region is CASSVAGGNNEQFF. Here the CDR3 DNA reads TGTGCCAGCAGCGTCGCGGGAGGGAACAATGAGCAGTTCTTC.

This chain uses TRBV5-1 with TRBJ1-2; D perhaps matches TRBD1 (5 bases). The CDR3 has 16 residues. The germline V gene encodes CDR1 SGHRS and CDR2 YFSETQ. The V and J ends lost 2 bases and 2 bases respectively, with 16 bases between them. The CDR3 sequence is CASSLGATVINYGYTF. CDR3 in DNA: TGCGCCAGCAGCTTAGGGGCGACAGTTATCAACTATGGCTACACCTTC. Full variable domain (rest looked up from reference TRBV5-1 and TRBJ1-2): KAGVTQTPRYLIKTRGQQVTLSCSPISGHRSVSWYQQTPGQGLQFLFEYFSETQRNKGNFPGRFSGRQFSNSRSEMNVSTLELGDSALYLCASSLGATVINYGYTFGSGTRLTVV.

This clone was seen a handful of times. V gene TRBV18 combines with J gene TRBJ2-1, with D unresolved. Trimming removed 5 bases at V and 4 bases at J, with 9 bases between. The CDR3 sequence is 13 residues long. Germline V gene sequence: CDR1 KGHSH, CDR2 LQKENI. CDR3 in amino acids: CASSLDGYNEQFF. The CDR3 DNA follows: TGTGCCAGCTCATTGGACGGGTACAATGAGCAGTTCTTC.

The gene calls are TRBV4-3 and TRBJ1-1; D is unclear. CDR1 and CDR2 from the germline V gene are LGHNA and YSLEER. Trimming removed 0 bases from V and 10 bases from J, with 12 bases in between. The CDR3 has 13 residues. CDR3 amino acids: CASSQDGRVGAFF. The CDR3, as DNA: TGCGCCAGCAGCCAAGATGGGAGGGTAGGAGCTTTCTTT.

The chain joins TRBV3-2 to TRBJ1-2. TRBV3-2 is marked as a pseudogene. The CDR3 runs 8 residues. CDR3 loop: CAVPGYTF. CDR3 sequence (DNA): TGTGCCGTTCCGGGCTACACCTTC.

The chain has TRBV6-6 and TRBJ1-6; the D gene is possibly TRBD1 (5 bases). V lost 6 bases, J lost 6 bases, and 9 bases lay in between. Germline V gene data show CDR1 as MNHNY and CDR2 as SVGAGI (reference sequence). This CDR3 has 13 residues. CDR3 coding DNA: TGTGCCAGCAGACAGGTCTCTAATTCACCCCTCCACTTT. Protein product: CASRQVSNSPLHF.